Here is one T cell receptor (beta chain) with its context. Its antigen is currently unknown. TCRdb keeps only in-frame clones here, not all; method: immunoSEQ multiplex PCR. The sample shows 950,000 to 1,100,000 clones, more than 60% of them seen only once. The germline V and J ends were trimmed by 1 base and 6 bases, with 10 bases remaining between them. The CDR3 runs to 13 residues. Germline V gene data show CDR1 as GTSNPN and CDR2 as SVGIG (reference sequence). Negatively enriched CD4+ T cells were divided by CD45RA into naive and memory. This sample was included in a study of shared clonotypes between healthy human individuals. The study, taken as a whole, reports: Around 5% of naive CD4 clonotypes were shared across a handful of donors.

This receptor was identified in a man younger than 35 in good health. The sequenced sample consisted of memory CD4+ T cells sorted from blood. Subset described: CD45RA-negative fraction. V is TRBV30 and J is TRBJ1-5; no reliable D call. The CDR3: CAWSEGLGQPQHF. In DNA form, the CDR3 reads TGTGCCTGGAGTGAGGGCTTGGGTCAGCCCCAGCATTTT. Together with reference TRBV30 and TRBJ1-5, the CDR3 gives the full variable domain: SQTIHQWPATLVQPVGSPLSLECTVEGTSNPNLYWYRQAAGRGLQLLFYSVGIGQISSEVPQNLSASRPQDRQFILSSKKLLLSDSGFYLCAWSEGLGQPQHFGDGTRLSIL.